This is a list of T cell receptor beta chains from one sample in a study of CD8 T cells in ankylosing spondylitis. One entry per CDR3 protein results from TCRdb running MiXCR on the 5' RACE reads. The table lists a few hundred thousand distinct CDR3 sequences, over 9.5% of them singletons. The sample comprised blood, either unsorted or a sorted T cell fraction (not recorded which). The receptor source for this set is a male donor with ankylosing spondylitis. Each CDR3 is given with its conserved first and last residue. Fields, in order: clone size, D gene, J gene, V gene, CDR3 protein, CDR3 DNA. A D gene is named only where the DNA matches it firmly. Clone size is shown for a subset of rows, as once, few, many or a class of expanded clone.

>few|NA|TRBJ2-2|TRBV7-6
CASSFDGAVDGELFF
TGTGCCAGCAGCTTCGATGGGGCCGTTGATGGGGAGCTGTTTTTT
>many|NA|TRBJ1-1|TRBV3-1
CASSQVGGTGAFF
TGTGCCAGCAGCCAAGTTGGGGGAACAGGGGCTTTCTTT
>NA|NA|TRBJ2-7|TRBV7-9
CASSLVAQTFYEQYF
TGTGCCAGCAGCTTAGTGGCGCAGACTTTCTACGAGCAGTACTTC
>few|NA|TRBJ1-1|TRBV12-3/TRBV12-4
CASSLPRRENTEAFF
TGTGCCAGCAGTTTACCTCGCAGGGAGAACACTGAAGCTTTCTTT
>many|NA|TRBJ2-7|TRBV7-9
CASSLAGQAYEQYF
TGTGCCAGCAGCTTAGCTGGGCAGGCCTACGAGCAGTACTTC
>NA|NA|TRBJ2-2|TRBV9
CASSGDGLMNTGELFF
TGTGCCAGCAGCGGAGACGGACTTATGAACACCGGGGAGCTGTTTTTT
>NA|NA|TRBJ2-1|TRBV20-1
CSARSAGGYNEQFF
TGCAGTGCTAGATCGGCCGGGGGTTACAATGAGCAGTTCTTC
>many|NA|TRBJ2-7|TRBV7-6
CASSLEAAKDYEQYF
TGTGCCAGCAGCTTAGAGGCTGCTAAAGACTACGAGCAGTACTTC
>few|NA|TRBJ2-1|TRBV20-1
CSASGLAFGHNEQFF
TGCAGTGCTAGTGGCCTAGCCTTCGGGCACAATGAGCAGTTCTTC
>few|TRBD2|TRBJ2-7|TRBV25-1
CASSASLAGVDYEQYF
TGTGCCAGCAGTGCCTCACTAGCGGGAGTAGATTACGAGCAGTACTTC
>few|TRBD1|TRBJ2-5|TRBV5-1
CASSYMTGGPQETQYF
TGCGCCAGCAGCTATATGACAGGGGGCCCCCAAGAGACCCAGTACTTC
>NA|NA|TRBJ2-1|TRBV6-5
CASSSAVSYNEQFF
TGTGCCAGCAGTTCCGCGGTTTCCTACAATGAGCAGTTCTTC
>NA|NA|TRBJ2-1|TRBV7-2
CASSAFGLEEQFF
TGTGCCAGCAGCGCTTTTGGGCTAGAGGAGCAGTTCTTC
>many|NA|TRBJ2-7|TRBV15
CATSRDPHGSYEQYF
TGTGCCACCAGCAGAGATCCGCACGGATCCTACGAGCAGTACTTC
>few|NA|TRBJ2-1|TRBV21-1
CASSRACTYNEQFF
TGTGCCAGCAGTAGGGCGTGTACCTACAATGAGCAGTTCTTC
>many|NA|TRBJ1-3|TRBV12-3/TRBV12-4
CASSPGAAGNTIYF
TGTGCCAGCAGTCCGGGGGCGGCTGGAAACACCATATATTTT
>NA|NA|TRBJ2-3|TRBV24-1
CATSVRDRTINPTDTQYF
TGTGCCACCAGTGTACGCGACCGGACCATTAACCCCACAGATACGCAGTATTTT
>many|NA|TRBJ1-2|TRBV20-1
CSAGAYKNYGYTF
TGCAGCGCCGGGGCGTATAAAAACTATGGCTACACCTTC
>few|TRBD2|TRBJ2-1|TRBV12-3/TRBV12-4
CASSLTGGRVSSYNEQFF
TGTGCCAGCAGTTTAACTGGCGGGAGGGTGAGCTCCTACAATGAGCAGTTCTTC
>many|NA|TRBJ1-1|TRBV5-4
CASSLTGDSNTEAFF
TGTGCCAGCAGCCTGACAGGAGATTCGAACACTGAAGCTTTCTTT
>many|NA|TRBJ2-7|TRBV24-1
CATSDTREPDREQYF
TGTGCCACCAGTGATACACGGGAACCGGACCGCGAGCAGTACTTC
>many|NA|TRBJ1-1|TRBV7-9
CASSLGTAEAFF
TGTGCCAGCAGCTTAGGGACAGCTGAAGCTTTCTTT
>many|TRBD2|TRBJ2-1|TRBV24-1
CATRTSGSRNEQFF
TGTGCCACCAGGACTAGCGGGAGCCGAAATGAGCAGTTCTTC
>NA|TRBD2|TRBJ2-5|TRBV7-2
CASSLEGTSLETQYF
TGTGCCAGCAGCTTAGAGGGGACTAGCCTTGAGACCCAGTACTTC
>few|NA|TRBJ2-3|TRBV24-1
CATRTGASTDTQYF
TGTGCCACCCGGACGGGCGCTAGCACAGATACGCAGTATTTT
>NA|NA|TRBJ2-5|TRBV11-2
CASSLNRGGTGRETQYF
TGTGCCAGCAGCTTAAACCGTGGTGGAACAGGGAGGGAGACCCAGTACTTC
>many|TRBD2|TRBJ2-2|TRBV29-1
CSVSLAGAGELFF
TGCAGCGTTTCGCTAGCGGGAGCCGGGGAGCTGTTTTTT
>once|NA|TRBJ2-3|TRBV20-1
CSASIRVADTQYF
TGCAGTGCTAGTATCCGGGTTGCAGATACGCAGTATTTT
>few|NA|TRBJ2-5|TRBV20-1
CSVQRVEETQYF
TGCAGTGTCCAAAGGGTAGAGGAGACCCAGTACTTC
>many|NA|TRBJ1-1|TRBV11-3
CASSAGQDTEAFF
TGTGCCAGCAGCGCGGGACAAGACACTGAAGCTTTCTTT
>many|TRBD1|TRBJ1-3|TRBV11-2
CASSSLDRGILSGNTIYF
TGTGCCAGCAGCTCTCTAGACAGGGGCATCCTCTCTGGAAACACCATATATTTT
>NA|TRBD1|TRBJ1-4|TRBV20-1
CSARDGGTGSEKLFF
TGCAGTGCTAGAGATGGCGGGACAGGGAGTGAAAAACTGTTTTTT
>NA|TRBD2|TRBJ2-2|TRBV5-1
CASSPGLAGSGELFF
TGCGCCAGCAGCCCGGGACTAGCGGGGTCCGGGGAGCTGTTTTTT
>few|TRBD1|TRBJ2-7|TRBV5-6
CASSLPGQGDYEQYF
TGTGCCAGCAGCTTACCGGGACAGGGTGACTACGAGCAGTACTTC
>many|NA|TRBJ2-5|TRBV7-2
CASSLGGSNKGETQYF
TGTGCCAGCAGCTTAGGGGGGAGCAATAAGGGAGAGACCCAGTACTTC
>NA|TRBD2|TRBJ2-5|TRBV15
CATSISGTQETQYF
TGTGCCACCAGCATTAGCGGGACCCAAGAGACCCAGTACTTC
>NA|NA|TRBJ2-3|TRBV14
CASSPVAAGDTQYF
TGTGCCAGCAGCCCCGTAGCTGCGGGAGATACGCAGTATTTT
>few|NA|TRBJ2-7|TRBV5-1
CASSYKYQGGHYEQYF
TGCGCCAGCAGCTACAAATACCAGGGGGGCCACTACGAGCAGTACTTC
>many|NA|TRBJ1-5|TRBV12-3/TRBV12-4
CASRQSSNQPQHF
TGTGCCAGCAGACAGAGTAGCAATCAGCCCCAGCATTTT
>NA|NA|TRBJ1-5|TRBV7-9
CASSLIGGRNQPQHF
TGTGCCAGCAGCTTAATCGGGGGTCGCAATCAGCCCCAGCATTTT
>NA|NA|TRBJ1-1|TRBV18
CASSLTDTDTEAFF
TGTGCCAGCTCACTTACAGATACGGACACTGAAGCTTTCTTT
>NA|NA|TRBJ2-5|TRBV7-9
CASSLASEVETQYF
TGTGCCAGCAGCTTAGCGTCGGAGGTGGAGACCCAGTACTTC
>few|TRBD2|TRBJ2-1|TRBV10-1
CASSTGTSGRARSYNEQFF
TGCGCCAGCAGCACCGGGACTAGCGGGAGGGCCCGATCCTACAATGAGCAGTTCTTC
>many|NA|TRBJ2-2|TRBV11-2
CASSLAVLGEEVGELFF
TGTGCCAGCAGCTTAGCCGTACTAGGTGAAGAGGTCGGGGAGCTGTTTTTT
>NA|NA|TRBJ2-4|TRBV20-1
CSARNVILAKNIQYF
TGCAGTGCTAGAAATGTGATCTTGGCCAAAAACATTCAGTACTTC
>many|TRBD2|TRBJ2-3|TRBV12-3/TRBV12-4
CASTRLAGTDTQYF
TGTGCCAGCACTAGACTAGCGGGCACAGATACGCAGTATTTT
>NA|TRBD2|TRBJ2-1|TRBV6-5
CASSYPTSGRTRFF
TGTGCCAGCAGTTACCCGACTAGCGGGAGGACCAGGTTCTTC
>many|TRBD1|TRBJ2-1|TRBV10-3
CAISERGQDNEQFF
TGTGCCATCAGTGAGCGGGGACAGGACAATGAGCAGTTCTTC
>many|TRBD1|TRBJ2-3|TRBV5-1
CASSRIGQGNTDTQYF
TGCGCCAGCAGCAGAATAGGACAGGGAAACACAGATACGCAGTATTTT
>few|NA|TRBJ1-6|TRBV21-1
CASSILWISYNSPLHF
TGTGCCAGCAGCATCCTCTGGATCTCCTATAATTCACCCCTCCACTTT
>few|TRBD2|TRBJ2-1|TRBV9
CASSGGSPYNEQFF
TGTGCCAGCAGCGGCGGGAGTCCCTACAATGAGCAGTTCTTC
>NA|NA|TRBJ2-7|TRBV11-2
CASSLGPAYEQYF
TGTGCCAGCAGCTTAGGCCCGGCCTACGAGCAGTACTTC
>NA|TRBD2|TRBJ2-2|TRBV7-9
CASSATSGRAGTGELFF
TGTGCCAGCAGCGCGACTAGCGGGAGGGCCGGCACCGGGGAGCTGTTTTTT
>NA|NA|TRBJ2-7|TRBV20-1
CSARDWSEQYF
TGCAGTGCTAGAGATTGGAGCGAGCAGTACTTC
>NA|TRBD1|TRBJ2-5|TRBV4-1
CASSQRSGTAEETQYF
TGCGCCAGCAGCCAACGCTCCGGGACAGCAGAAGAGACCCAGTACTTC
>NA|TRBD1|TRBJ2-7|TRBV2
CASSESGTSWTGGDEQYF
TGTGCCAGCAGTGAATCAGGGACGTCCTGGACAGGGGGCGACGAGCAGTACTTC
>NA|TRBD1|TRBJ2-5|TRBV7-2
CASSPMTGGSPETQYF
TGTGCCAGCAGCCCCATGACAGGGGGGTCTCCAGAGACCCAGTACTTC
>few|NA|TRBJ2-7|TRBV21-1
CASSKVVRLAYSYEQYF
TGTGCCAGCAGCAAAGTAGTGCGGCTAGCGTATTCCTACGAGCAGTACTTC